This TCR beta chain came from a study of control samples from healthy donors and cancer patients. The repertoire was sequenced with immunoSEQ multiplex PCR; TCRdb's copy has only in-frame clones and lacks some. This table has 95,000 to 130,000 clones, approximately 90% appearing once. Germline CDR1 and CDR2: SNHLY and FYNNEI. The CDR3 spans 17 residues. Trimming pared 0 bases from V and 0 bases from J, leaving 12 bases between. The TCR sequence derives from a woman in her sixties or seventies in good health. What was sequenced was blood. The chain links TRBV2 to TRBJ1-5; no clear D. CDR3 protein: CASSEALRQISNQPQHF. The CDR3 bases are TGTGCCAGCAGTGAAGCGCTTCGGCAGATTAGCAATCAGCCCCAGCATTTT.